The T cell receptor beta chain described here comes from a study of T cell responses to AZD1222 COVID-19 vaccine. The method was immunoSEQ multiplex PCR; TCRdb's version includes in-frame clones alone and lacks a portion of them. The table lists about 88,000 clones, about 90% of them singletons. Trimming at V came to 5 bases and at J to 6 bases, leaving 4 bases not matched to a gene. There are 14 residues in the CDR3. CDR1 and CDR2 from the germline V gene are SGHAT and FQDESV (reference sequence). Concerning this clone: Its specificity is not known.

General observations from the study: Donors were largely white British and mainly female; clonal diversity was possibly underestimated.

Here the sequenced sample was peripheral blood, taken on day 0 of AZD1222 vaccination. The genes are TRBV11-1 and TRBJ2-7; 13 bases line up with TRBD2. The receptor was isolated from an adult in good health. CDR3 DNA sequence: TGTGCCAGCAGCCCGGGACTAGCGGGAACCGAGCAGTACTTC. Encoded protein: CASSPGLAGTEQYF.